Listed below are T cell receptor beta chains from one sample, sequenced in a study of post-analysis software for immune sequencing data. TCRdb re-called the PCR reads with MiXCR, one entry per CDR3 protein. Altogether roughly 730,000 distinct CDR3 sequences are present, about 32% being singletons, with the ten largest covering around 0.56%. The sample was blood. The source is a girl aged 10 to 17 with multiple sclerosis. CDR3s include the opening cysteine and the closing phenylalanine or tryptophan. D genes are given only for firm matches. Clone size is shown for a subset of rows, as once, few, many or a class of expanded clone.

TRBJ2-1 few TRBV18 - TGTGCCAGCTCTCTCCGGGACACGCTAAATGAGCAGTTCTTC CASSLRDTLNEQFF
TRBJ1-2 few TRBV20-1 - TGCAGTGCTGGATACCGTAAGACGGGGAACTATGGCTACACCTTC CSAGYRKTGNYGYTF
TRBJ2-7 - TRBV20-1 - TGCAGTGCCACTCAACAGGGTCAGCCTTCCTACGAGCAGTACTTC CSATQQGQPSYEQYF
TRBJ2-1 - TRBV11-2 TRBD2 TGTGCCAGCAGCTCCAAGCGGGGGGGCGTCTACAATGAGCAGTTCTTC CASSSKRGGVYNEQFF
TRBJ1-1 - TRBV5-1 - TGCGCCAGCACCGTATTGGGGAGCACTGAAGCTTTCTTT CASTVLGSTEAFF
TRBJ1-3 - TRBV29-1 - TGCAGCGTTGAAGCCCGGGAGACTGCTGGAAACACCATATATTTT CSVEARETAGNTIYF
TRBJ2-2 few TRBV20-1 TRBD1 TGCAGTGCTTTGGGGACAGGGGGGTCCGGGGAGCTGTTTTTT CSALGTGGSGELFF
TRBJ2-1 few TRBV5-1 TRBD2 TGCGCCAGCATGAAGCGGGGAGCTTACAATGAGCAGTTCTTC CASMKRGAYNEQFF
TRBJ2-7 - TRBV7-2 - TGTGCCAGCAGCTCGCAATCAGGGTACGAGCAGTACTTC CASSSQSGYEQYF
TRBJ2-1 few TRBV28 TRBD2 TGTGCCAGCAGTTGGAACCCGGGACTAGCGAGGGAGCAGTTCTTC CASSWNPGLAREQFF
TRBJ1-1 - TRBV20-1 - TGCAGTGCAAGCCCTTTAGGCACTGAAGCTTTCTTT CSASPLGTEAFF
TRBJ1-5 - TRBV6-5 - TGTGCCAGCAGTTTCGGACGGAGTCAGCCCCAGCATTTT CASSFGRSQPQHF
TRBJ2-1 - TRBV12-3/TRBV12-4 TRBD1 TGTGCCAGCAGTCTCCGACCGGGACAGGTGGCCTACAATGAGCAGTTCTTC CASSLRPGQVAYNEQFF
TRBJ2-1 - TRBV29-1 TRBD2 TGCAGCGTATTGAGCGGGAGAATGGCTGAGCAGTTCTTC CSVLSGRMAEQFF
TRBJ2-1 many TRBV12-3/TRBV12-4 TRBD1 TGTGCCAGCAGTACCGGACAGGGCGCCTACAATGAGCAGTTCTTC CASSTGQGAYNEQFF
TRBJ2-5 - TRBV11-1 - TGTGCCAGCAGCCCAGGGGTTCTGCTCGGTCAAGAGACCCAGTACTTC CASSPGVLLGQETQYF
TRBJ2-5 many TRBV5-1 - TGCGCCAGCAGCTTGGTGGCAGAAGAGACCCAGTACTTC CASSLVAEETQYF
TRBJ2-1 few TRBV28 - TGTGCCAGCAGTTCTCCCATACGGGACTCTTATTCCTACAATGAGCAGTTCTTC CASSSPIRDSYSYNEQFF
TRBJ1-2 few TRBV7-9 - TGTGCCAGCAGCCCATCAGGAGGAAGATCGGATGGCTACACCTTC CASSPSGGRSDGYTF
TRBJ2-3 - TRBV7-8 TRBD2 TGTGCCAGCAGCTTGAAGCGGGAGCTACCTCACCTTAGCACAGATACGCAGTATTTT CASSLKRELPHLSTDTQYF
TRBJ1-1 few TRBV9 TRBD1 TGTGCCAGCACCCCAGGGGGTTCGGACACTGAAGCTTTCTTT CASTPGGSDTEAFF
TRBJ1-5 once TRBV2 - TGTGCCAGCGCCGGCTCAGGACAGCCCCAGCATTTT CASAGSGQPQHF
TRBJ2-5 - TRBV27 - TGTGCCAGCAGTTCTAGCTGGGAAGGGACCCAGTACTTC CASSSSWEGTQYF
TRBJ1-1 few TRBV6-5 - TGTGCCAGCAGTTACTCGGAGAGGAACACTGAAGCTTTCTTT CASSYSERNTEAFF
TRBJ1-2 few TRBV12-3/TRBV12-4 - TGTGCCACCCAGCTTTCGTATGGCTACACCTTC CATQLSYGYTF